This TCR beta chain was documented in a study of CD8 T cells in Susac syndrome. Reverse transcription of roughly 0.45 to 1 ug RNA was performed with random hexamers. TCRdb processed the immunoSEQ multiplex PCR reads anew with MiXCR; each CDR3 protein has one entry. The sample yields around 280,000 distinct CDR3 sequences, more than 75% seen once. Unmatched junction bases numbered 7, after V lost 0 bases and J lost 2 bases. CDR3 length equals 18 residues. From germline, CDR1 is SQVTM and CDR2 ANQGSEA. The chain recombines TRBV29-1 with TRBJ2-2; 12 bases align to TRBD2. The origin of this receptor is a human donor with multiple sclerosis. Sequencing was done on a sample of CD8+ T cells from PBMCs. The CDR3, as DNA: TGCAGCGTTGAAGACCCCGGACTAGCGGGGACCAACACCGGGGAGCTGTTTTTT. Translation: CSVEDPGLAGTNTGELFF.